Below, 32 T cell receptor beta chains from the same sample are listed, as sequenced in a study of blood T cell repertoires in COVID-19. This table comes from immunoSEQ multiplex PCR, and its TCRdb copy is limited to in-frame clones, with some not included. Found here are some 270,000 clones, around 84% of them singletons; the top ten hold under 8%. The sequenced sample was PBMCs or T cells enriched from blood (not recorded which). Every receptor here comes from a woman between 50 and 59 years old who had been exposed to COVID-19.

The rearrangement uses TRBV19 and TRBJ2-2; TRBD1 matches 8 bases. Losses at the gene ends were 5 bases for V and 6 bases for J; bases not matched to a gene: 5. There are 14 residues in the CDR3. The V gene's germline CDR1 is LNHDA and CDR2 SQIVND (reference sequence). CDR3 DNA sequence: TGTGCCAGTAGTCCCAGGGGGCAGCCCGGGGAGCTGTTTTTT. Its translation is CASSPRGQPGELFF.

This chain joins TRBV12-3 or TRBV12-4 and TRBJ1-1; D might be TRBD1 (5 bases). CDR3 length: 13 residues. V was trimmed by 6 bases and J by 4 bases, leaving 12 bases between them. CDR3 region: CASSIDRVTEAFF. CDR3 DNA sequence: TGTGCCAGCAGCATCGACAGAGTCACTGAAGCTTTCTTT.

Only one count was recorded for this clone. The CDR3 is CASSQVGTPGNTIYF. CDR3 bases: TGTGCCAGCAGCCAAGTTGGCACCCCCGGAAACACCATATATTTT. The chain employs TRBV3-1 (or the pseudogene TRBV3-2) and TRBJ1-3; D remains unclear. CDR3 length: 15 amino acids. V was pared by 1 base and J by 4 bases, with 11 bases between. Germline-derived CDR1 and CDR2 are LGHDT and YNNKEL (reference sequence).

The chain links TRBV10-3 to TRBJ2-5; 7 bases map to TRBD1. The CDR3 sequence is 14 residues long. Germline V lookup: CDR1 ENHRY, CDR2 SYGVKD. V shed 6 bases and J 5 bases; nucleotides not matched to a gene: 9. The CDR3 coding sequence is TGTGCCATCAGCGACAGGGAAATCGAGGAGACCCAGTACTTC. As protein: CAISDREIEETQYF.

The gene calls are TRBV24-1 and TRBJ2-1; perhaps TRBD2 as D (5 bases). This CDR3 is 14 amino acids long. Trimming stripped 4 bases from V and 10 bases from J, with 16 bases between. Germline-derived CDR1 and CDR2 are KGHDR and SFDVKD. The CDR3 nucleotides are TGTGCCACCAGTGAACCAAGGAGGTGGAACGAGCAGTTCTTC. Its protein is CATSEPRRWNEQFF.

The chain carries TRBV27 and TRBJ1-2; D call uncertain. The CDR3 loop spans 12 amino acids. The V end lost 8 bases, the J end lost 5 bases, and 12 bases lay between the germline ends. Germline values: CDR1 MNHEY, CDR2 SMNVEV (reference sequence). The CDR3 nucleotides read TGTGCCAGCGGTGAGGGTCTTTATGGCTACACCTTC. As protein: CASGEGLYGYTF.

The gene calls are TRBV7-2 and TRBJ2-7, with TRBD1 identical over 9 bases. V lost 5 bases to trimming and J lost 6 bases; unmatched junction nucleotides: 5. Germline V lookup: CDR1 SGHTA, CDR2 FQGNSA. The CDR3 runs 13 residues. CDR3 residues: CASSKDRGTEQYF. The CDR3 bases are TGTGCCAGCAGCAAGGACAGGGGCACCGAGCAGTACTTC.

The V gene is TRBV7-2, the J gene TRBJ2-3; 16 bases match TRBD2. V lost 6 bases, J lost 7 bases, and 13 bases stayed unmatched. Germline CDR1 is SGHTA and CDR2 is FQGNSA. The CDR3 is 18 residues long. The CDR3 DNA sequence: TGTGCCAGCAGTTTTGCCGGGACTAGCGGGGGGGCCATAAATACGCAGTATTTT. Protein sequence: CASSFAGTSGGAINTQYF.

This clone was picked up a small number of times. V and J are TRBV6-5 and TRBJ2-7; D possibly corresponds to TRBD2 (7 bases). The CDR3 covers 16 residues. Trimming cost V 2 bases and J 0 bases, with 14 bases left between them. CDR1 and CDR2 (germline): MNHEY, SVGAGI. The DNA of the CDR3 is TGTGCCAGCAGTTACGAAGGGCGGGGGCCCTCCTACGAGCAGTACTTC. This gives the protein CASSYEGRGPSYEQYF.

This sequence joins TRBV3-1 (or the pseudogene TRBV3-2) and TRBJ1-2; D remains ambiguous. The germline CDR1 and CDR2 sequences are LGHDT and YNNKEL (reference sequence). This CDR3 is 15 amino acids long. V lost 4 bases and J lost 4, with 16 bases in between. CDR3 DNA sequence: TGTGCCAGCAGCCTTACGGGTCCCTCCTCCTATGGCTACACCTTC. This gives the protein CASSLTGPSSYGYTF.

The rearrangement links TRBV6-5 to TRBJ2-5, with 8 nucleotides matching TRBD2. This CDR3 comprises 15 residues. V lost 6 bases and J lost 4; bases outside the gene matches: 10. The germline V gene has CDR1 MNHEY and CDR2 SVGAGI. The CDR3: CASSGVEAGGETQYF. In nucleotides, the CDR3 is TGTGCCAGCAGCGGGGTGGAGGCGGGGGGAGAGACCCAGTACTTC.

The chain employs TRBV11-3 and TRBJ1-1; D is undetermined. The V end lost 5 bases, the J end lost 1 base, and 11 bases lay between the germline ends. There are 14 residues in the CDR3. Germline V lookup: CDR1 SGHNT, CDR2 YENEEA. The CDR3 nucleotides read TGTGCCAGCAGCCGTGGGCAGGAGAACACTGAAGCTTTCTTT. Translated: CASSRGQENTEAFF.

The gene calls are TRBV11-2 and TRBJ2-5; 8 bases align to TRBD2. V gave up 5 bases and J gave up 5 bases; unmatched junction bases: 10. This CDR3 has 15 residues. Germline V gene sequence: CDR1 SGHAT, CDR2 FQNNGV. The CDR3 DNA reads TGTGCCAGCAGCCTGAGGCGGGGGGCGCAGGAGACCCAGTACTTC. It codes for CASSLRRGAQETQYF.

The chain links TRBV5-6 to TRBJ1-3, with D maybe TRBD1 (6 bases). CDR3 length: 13 residues. Germline V gene sequence: CDR1 SGHDT, CDR2 YYEEEE. Trimming removed 4 bases from V and 5 bases from J, with 10 bases in between. In DNA, the CDR3 is TGTGCCAGCAGCCCAGGGACACGAAACACCATATATTTT. It specifies CASSPGTRNTIYF. Full variable domain (missing parts from reference TRBV5-6 and TRBJ1-3): DAGVTQSPTHLIKTRGQQVTLRCSPKSGHDTVSWYQQALGQGPQFIFQYYEEEERQRGNFPDRFSGHQFPNYSSELNVNALLLGDSALYLCASSPGTRNTIYFGEGSWLTVV.

V and J are TRBV10-2 and TRBJ1-1; no definite D call. Trimming removed 4 bases from V and 0 bases from J, with 3 bases in between. Looked up from germline, CDR1 is WSHSY and CDR2 is SAAADI. The CDR3 covers 12 residues. The CDR3 region is CASSAMNTEAFF. The CDR3 DNA reads TGCGCCAGCAGTGCCATGAACACTGAAGCTTTCTTT.

The gene calls are TRBV2 and TRBJ2-1; D unclear. Looked up from germline, CDR1 is SNHLY and CDR2 is FYNNEI. The CDR3 is 13 residues long. The V gene lost 6 bases and the J gene lost 8 bases, with 14 bases spanning the gap. The CDR3 nucleotides are TGTGCCAGCAGCGTCTCTAGATCCCATGAGCAGTTCTTC. As protein: CASSVSRSHEQFF.

In DNA, the CDR3 is TGTGCCAGCAGGCAACAGGGGACCGCAGAGACCCAGTACTTC. It codes for CASRQQGTAETQYF. The V gene is TRBV28, the J gene TRBJ2-5; TRBD1 agrees at 7 bases. The CDR3 contains 14 residues. Trimming took 6 bases from V and 4 from J; bases not matched to a gene: 8. The germline gives CDR1 MDHEN, CDR2 SYDVKM. The variable domain in full, completed from reference TRBV28 and TRBJ2-5, reads DVKVTQSSRYLVKRTGEKVFLECVQDMDHENMFWYRQDPGLGLRLIYFSYDVKMKEKGDIPEGYSVSREKKERFSLILESASTNQTSMYLCASRQQGTAETQYFGPGTRLLVL.

V and J are TRBV5-1 and TRBJ2-7; D possibly corresponds to TRBD1 (6 bases). Germline CDR1 and CDR2: SGHRS and YFSETQ. This CDR3 is 15 amino acids long. V was trimmed by 0 bases and J by 2 bases, leaving 12 bases between them. The CDR3 DNA reads as TGCGCCAGCAGCTTGGGGCAGGGGCCCACCTACGAGCAGTACTTC. It yields the protein CASSLGQGPTYEQYF.

V usage is TRBV2 and J usage is TRBJ2-7; TRBD2 is a possible D gene (7 bases). Germline CDR1 reads SNHLY; CDR2 reads FYNNEI. The CDR3 has 14 amino acids. The V gene lost 7 bases and the J gene lost 2 bases, with 15 bases spanning the gap. CDR3 loop: CASTPGGPPYEQYF. In DNA form, the CDR3 reads TGTGCCAGCACACCGGGGGGCCCTCCCTACGAGCAGTACTTC.

This chain connects TRBV21-1 to TRBJ1-3; the DNA was not compared with TRBD1, the D call given in the table. TRBV21-1 is classified as a pseudogene. CDR3 length: 14 amino acids. CDR3: CASRDSLGSNTIYF. The CDR3 bases are TGTGCCAGCCGGGACAGTTTAGGATCGAACACCATATATTTT.

This chain joins TRBV12-3 or TRBV12-4 and TRBJ2-1; the match to TRBD2 covers 8 bases. V dropped 6 bases and J dropped 8; count of bases not matched to a gene: 6. The CDR3 consists of 13 residues. The CDR3 reads CASSSTSVDEQFF. The CDR3 region has the DNA TGTGCCAGCAGCTCGACTAGCGTTGATGAGCAGTTCTTC.

The chain employs TRBV5-4 and TRBJ2-2, with 7 nucleotides matching TRBD1. The junction had 10 bases not matched to a gene; V was cut back by 4 bases and J by 7 bases. This CDR3 is built from 15 residues. CDR1 and CDR2 from the germline V gene are SGHNT and YYREEE (reference sequence). CDR3 nucleotide sequence: TGTGCCAGCAGCCCGAAGGGGGCCCGTATCGGGGAGCTGTTTTTT. Translating gives CASSPKGARIGELFF.

In this sample, this clone turned up once. In nucleotides, the CDR3 is TGTGCCAGCAGTCTCCGCCGGGTGGAGGGTAGCGAGCAGTACTTC. Protein product: CASSLRRVEGSEQYF. The chain couples TRBV27 to TRBJ2-7; tentatively, D is TRBD2 (6 bases). V was clipped by 5 bases and J by 6 bases, with 20 bases between them. Germline CDR1 MNHEY, CDR2 SMNVEV (reference sequence). The CDR3 has 15 amino acids.

The chain joins TRBV6-6 to TRBJ2-3; 9 bases match TRBD1. CDR1 and CDR2 (germline): MNHNY, SVGAGI (reference sequence). This CDR3 has 16 amino acids. After removal of 2 bases from V and 0 bases from J, the junction contained 3 bases not matched to a gene. CDR3 nucleotide sequence: TGTGCCAGCAGTTACCGAGGACAGGGGAGCACAGATACGCAGTATTTT. This encodes CASSYRGQGSTDTQYF.

CDR3 sequence reads: CASSPGLLNYGYTF. Here the CDR3 DNA reads TGTGCCAGCTCTCCGGGACTTTTAAACTATGGCTACACCTTC. The rearrangement links TRBV18 to TRBJ1-2, with a weak D call TRBD1 (5 bases). This CDR3 is 14 amino acids long. The germline V gene encodes CDR1 KGHSH and CDR2 LQKENI. V lost 6 bases and J 2 bases, leaving 13 bases between the germline ends.

The rearrangement uses TRBV19 and TRBJ1-1; D call uncertain. The CDR3 covers 15 residues. Trimming took 3 bases from V and 1 from J, leaving 12 bases between them. From germline, CDR1 is LNHDA and CDR2 SQIVND (reference sequence). The CDR3 reads CASSIGLAANTEAFF. The CDR3 bases are TGTGCCAGTAGTATCGGACTGGCCGCGAACACTGAAGCTTTCTTT.

This clone was seen only once. The CDR3 DNA is TGTGCCAGCACCTTAGCGGGGGGCAATCAGCCCCAGCATTTT. Its translation: CASTLAGGNQPQHF. The rearrangement joins TRBV28 to TRBJ1-5; a possible D gene is TRBD1 (5 bases). The CDR3 is 14 residues long. The V end lost 7 bases, the J end lost 2 bases, and 12 bases lay between the germline ends. Germline-derived CDR1 and CDR2 are MDHEN and SYDVKM.

The V gene is TRBV5-1, the J gene TRBJ2-2, with 11 bases fitting TRBD2. This CDR3 has 15 residues. Looked up from germline, CDR1 is SGHRS and CDR2 is YFSETQ. The V gene end was trimmed by 4 bases and the J gene end by 8 bases; junction bases not matched to a gene: 7. This CDR3 is CASSHGLAGAGELFF. DNA of the CDR3: TGCGCCAGCAGCCACGGACTAGCGGGCGCTGGGGAGCTGTTTTTT.

This clone appeared once. The chain combines TRBV7-2 with TRBJ2-5, with D possibly being TRBD2 (7 bases). The length of the CDR3 is 14 residues. Germline V gene sequence: CDR1 SGHTA, CDR2 FQGNSA. Trimming removed 5 bases from V and 5 bases from J, with 15 bases in between. CDR3 amino acids: CASSPPGGGETQYF. CDR3 sequence (DNA): TGTGCCAGCAGCCCCCCGGGGGGCGGGGAGACCCAGTACTTC.

V and J are TRBV7-9 and TRBJ2-1; 8 nucleotides agree with TRBD2. This CDR3 has 14 amino acids. J lost 7 bases, V lost 5 bases, and 7 bases had no gene match. The germline V gene has CDR1 SEHNR and CDR2 FQNEAQ (reference sequence). CDR3 in DNA: TGTGCCAGCAGCACCGGACTAGCCTGGAATGAGCAGTTCTTC. It translates to CASSTGLAWNEQFF.

This clone has at least ten counts. The CDR3 loop is CASSPIAGLAGANEQFF. The CDR3 DNA sequence: TGTGCCAGCAGCCCTATCGCAGGACTAGCGGGGGCGAATGAGCAGTTCTTC. The rearrangement links TRBV7-2 to TRBJ2-1; 13 bases align to TRBD2. V gave up 5 bases and J gave up 7 bases; unmatched junction bases: 11. This CDR3 contains 17 residues. Germline CDR1 is SGHTA and CDR2 is FQGNSA.

In DNA, the CDR3 is TGTGCCAGCAGCTTAGCCCTACTAGCGGGGGGGCCCCATGAGCAGTTCTTC. Translating it yields CASSLALLAGGPHEQFF. The rearrangement links TRBV7-2 to TRBJ2-1; 13 bases are a match to TRBD2. V lost 0 bases, J lost 8 bases, and 7 bases stayed unmatched. The germline gives CDR1 SGHTA, CDR2 FQGNSA. CDR3 length: 17 amino acids.